The following is a T cell receptor (beta chain) sequence with its context. Original processing notes: It was from reference gene primer amplification that nucleated cell counts were estimated. Clones were read by immunoSEQ multiplex PCR, and TCRdb kept only the in-frame ones, dropping some. V, J and clone size are those of that table, while D and trimming were read from the DNA. The data show around 250,000 clones, about nine tenths seen once. The data originate from a study of blood T cell repertoires in COVID-19. Overall study context: Material from acute and convalescent COVID-19 was sourced from the United States, Italy and Spain. The cDNA or gDNA used as material had been derived from T cells, B-cell-depleted T cells, or PBMCs.

Germline CDR1 MNHEY, CDR2 SVGEGT. The V and J ends lost 5 bases and 5 bases, in that order; junction bases with no gene match: 11. The CDR3 totals 15 residues. Sequences were obtained from peripheral blood. The sequence derives from a woman aged 40-49 years who had recovered from COVID-19. The V gene is TRBV6-2 or TRBV6-3, the J gene TRBJ1-1; TRBD1 aligns across 7 bases. The CDR3 nucleotides are TGTGCCAGCAGTGACCAACGACAGGGTTTTACTGAAGCTTTCTTT. This sequence encodes CASSDQRQGFTEAFF.